This TCR beta chain was recorded in a study of early T cells in non-severe SARS-CoV-2 infection. For this clonotype: The target antigen is unknown.

Germline values: CDR1 MNHEY, CDR2 SMNVEV (reference sequence). The CDR3 is made up of 12 amino acids. V shed 5 bases and J shed 7 bases, with 9 bases lying between them. The study's findings and limits: Lookups in VDJdb leaned toward anti-spike CD8 responses and missed private and CD4 specificities.

TCRdb redid the calling of the 5' RACE reads with MiXCR, one entry per CDR3 protein. The sample has tens of thousands of distinct CDR3 sequences, around 7% seen once; the top ten hold 4% to 4.5%. Material for sequencing was whole blood. The TCR originated in an adult who was a healthcare worker with PCR-confirmed SARS-CoV-2 infection or an uninfected control (not recorded which). V gene TRBV27 combines with J gene TRBJ2-1; D unresolved. CDR3 DNA sequence: TGTGCCAGCAGTCCAGGTCGGAATGAGCAGTTCTTC. Translating it yields CASSPGRNEQFF.